Following are 20 T cell receptor beta chains from one sample sequenced in a study of human T cells and chemical hapten exposure. Time point indicated: patch test 3, about 24 weeks after DPC sensitization. The treatment is: therapeutic diphenylcyclopropenone sensitization with weekly scalp DPC. Each CDR3 protein gets one entry after TCRdb re-called the RACE reads with MiXCR. Altogether some 60,000 distinct CDR3 sequences are present, roughly 12% being singletons, with the ten largest covering 2.4%. The starting material was whole blood, obtained in connection with sensitization to the hapten diphenylcyclopropenone (DPC). The source is a young man with alopecia areata. Some clones in this sample may be carry-over from other donors' samples.

This clonotype was seen repeatedly, ten times or more. The genes are TRBV6-5 and TRBJ1-5; 7 nucleotides align to TRBD1. The V gene end was trimmed by 2 bases and the J gene end by 6 bases; junction bases not matched to a gene: 4. The CDR3 loop spans 14 amino acids. Germline V CDR1 and CDR2: MNHEY, SVGAGI. The CDR3 region is CASSYDRVAQPQHF. CDR3 bases: TGTGCCAGCAGTTACGACAGGGTCGCTCAGCCCCAGCATTTT.

At least ten counts were recorded for this clonotype. The chain has TRBV7-6 and TRBJ2-2, with D possibly matching TRBD1 (5 bases). Germline-derived CDR1 and CDR2 are SGHVS and FNYEAQ. The CDR3 runs to 16 residues. V was clipped by 0 bases and J by 2 bases, with 10 bases between them. In DNA, the CDR3 is TGTGCCAGCAGCTTAGCGCTTGACAGAAACACCGGGGAGCTGTTTTTT. As protein: CASSLALDRNTGELFF.

Ten or more counts support this clonotype. The chain uses TRBV7-3 and TRBJ1-2; D gene unclear. The CDR3 contains 14 residues. Germline CDR1 reads SGHTA; CDR2 reads FQGTGA. The V gene lost 1 base and the J gene lost 7 bases, with 13 bases spanning the gap. Here the CDR3 reads CASSLNPEWGGYTF. CDR3 coding DNA: TGTGCCAGCAGCTTAAATCCCGAGTGGGGTGGCTACACCTTC.

The CDR3 DNA is TGTGCCAGCAGGGAAAGCCATTTCCAGGAGACCCAGTACTTC. Translation gives CASRESHFQETQYF. The V and J genes are TRBV7-8 and TRBJ2-5; the D is unclear. Trimming left V 6 bases short and J 5 bases short, with 16 bases between. The germline gives CDR1 SGHVS, CDR2 FQNEAQ. The CDR3 covers 14 residues.

This clonotype was seen a handful of times. The CDR3 DNA reads TGTGCCAGCAGCCAGGGCAGGGGTATATATGGCTACACCTTC. This codes for CASSQGRGIYGYTF. V is TRBV3-1 and J is TRBJ1-2; tentative D call: TRBD1 (6 bases). The germline V and J ends were trimmed by 3 bases and 5 bases, with 13 bases remaining between them. CDR1 is LGHDT, CDR2 YNNKEL, per germline (reference sequence). CDR3 length: 14 amino acids. Supplemented by reference TRBV3-1 and TRBJ1-2, the full variable domain reads DTAVSQTPKYLVTQMGNDKSIKCEQNLGHDTMYWYKQDSKKFLKIMFSYNNKELIINETVPNRFSPKSPDKAHLNLHINSLELGDSAVYFCASSQGRGIYGYTFGSGTRLTVV.

The chain employs TRBV29-1 and TRBJ2-1; maybe TRBD1 (6 bases). The V and J ends lost 4 bases and 0 bases respectively, with 10 bases between them. The CDR3 spans 14 residues. Germline V gene data show CDR1 as SQVTM and CDR2 as ANQGSEA. As DNA, the CDR3 is TGCAGCGTTGTCAGACAGGCCTCCTACAATGAGCAGTTCTTC. As protein: CSVVRQASYNEQFF.

This chain joins TRBV6-5 and TRBJ2-3, with D perhaps given as TRBD1 or TRBD2 (5 bases each). V was cut by 5 bases and J by 1 base, with 13 bases left in between. CDR3 size: 15 residues. Germline V gene sequence: CDR1 MNHEY, CDR2 SVGAGI. The CDR3 loop reads CASSPSGTRTDTQYF. CDR3 in DNA: TGTGCCAGCAGTCCCTCCGGGACCCGCACAGATACGCAGTATTTT.

The table lists this clonotype with many counts. This chain connects TRBV6-1 to TRBJ2-7; TRBD1 aligns across 9 bases. Per germline, CDR1 MNHNS and CDR2 SASEGT. The CDR3 loop spans 16 amino acids. V was pared by 4 bases and J by 7 bases, with 14 bases of the junction left unmatched. The CDR3 reads CASSAFRDRALREQYF. The CDR3 region has the DNA TGTGCCAGCAGTGCGTTCCGGGACAGGGCACTACGGGAGCAGTACTTC.

V is TRBV12-3 or TRBV12-4 and J is TRBJ1-4, with no clear D. There are 12 residues in the CDR3. V was shortened by 6 bases and J by 11 bases, with 13 bases between the two germline ends. The CDR3 is CASRPDDGKLFF. The CDR3 bases are TGTGCCAGCAGACCCGACGACGGGAAACTGTTTTTT.

This clonotype was counted ten times or more. This chain uses TRBV11-1 with TRBJ2-2; no clear D. Trimming removed 7 bases from V and 3 bases from J, with 18 bases in between. The CDR3 is 16 amino acids. CDR1 is SGHAT, CDR2 FQDESV, per germline (reference sequence). The CDR3 sequence: CASTLFRNGYTGELFF. The CDR3, as DNA: TGTGCCAGCACCCTTTTTAGGAACGGCTACACCGGGGAGCTGTTTTTT.

The chain links TRBV11-2 to TRBJ2-1; TRBD2 matches 7 bases. Trimming cost V 4 bases and J 4 bases; bases outside gene matches: 10. Germline lookup yields CDR1 SGHAT and CDR2 FQNNGV. This CDR3 is built from 16 residues. The CDR3 sequence: CASSYPSTGGYNEQFF. The CDR3 nucleotides read TGTGCCAGCAGCTACCCTTCGACGGGGGGATACAATGAGCAGTTCTTC.

This clonotype was observed a few times. This rearrangement joins TRBV11-2 to TRBJ1-5, with TRBD1 matching 7 bases. This CDR3 has 13 residues. The germline V gene has CDR1 SGHAT and CDR2 FQNNGV. The junction had 4 bases not matched to a gene; V was cut back by 5 bases and J by 6 bases. The CDR3 loop reads CASSLDRAQPQHF. The CDR3 region has the DNA TGTGCCAGCAGCCTCGACAGGGCTCAGCCCCAGCATTTT.

This clonotype was recorded many times. This chain connects TRBV28 to TRBJ1-4, with a weak D call TRBD1 (5 bases). Trimming took 6 bases from V and 8 from J, leaving 13 bases between them. CDR3 length: 13 residues. CDR1 and CDR2 (germline): MDHEN, SYDVKM. Here the CDR3 reads CASRPGPGEKLFF. For the CDR3, the DNA is TGTGCCAGCAGACCGGGACCGGGAGAAAAACTGTTTTTT.

The chain has TRBV12-3 or TRBV12-4 and TRBJ2-7; no definite D call. The CDR3 length is 15 residues. Trimming left V 4 bases short and J 0 bases short, with 13 bases between. This CDR3 reads CASSSTAKISYEQYF. The CDR3 nucleotides read TGTGCCAGCAGTTCAACAGCGAAGATCTCCTACGAGCAGTACTTC.

Many counts were recorded for this clonotype. This CDR3 is CASSSPGGFSRDTGELFF. DNA for the CDR3: TGTGCCAGCAGTTCCCCTGGGGGTTTCAGCCGCGACACCGGGGAGCTGTTTTTT. V and J are TRBV27 and TRBJ2-2; D possibly matches TRBD1 or TRBD2 (5 bases each). Looked up from germline, CDR1 is MNHEY and CDR2 is SMNVEV (reference sequence). The ends were cut back, 4 bases at V and 3 bases at J, with 21 bases in the middle. The CDR3 extends over 18 amino acids.

In the case of this clonotype: A much larger clonotype is one base distant, so this may be a read error. This sequence joins TRBV5-4 and TRBJ2-5, with a possible D match to TRBD2 (5 bases). Germline-derived CDR1 and CDR2 are SGHNT and YYREEE (reference sequence). This CDR3 has 11 amino acids. The CDR3 protein is CVEGSFGTQYF. DNA of the CDR3: TGTGTCGAAGGGAGCTTTGGGACCCAGTACTTC.

Of note for this clonotype: This could be a read error, since a much larger clone is one nucleotide away. The V and J genes are TRBV20-1 and TRBJ1-1, with D possibly being TRBD1 (5 bases). V shed 6 bases and J shed 5 bases, with 16 bases lying between them. CDR1 is DFQATT and CDR2 is SNEGSKA in the germline V gene (reference sequence). The CDR3 contains 13 residues. For the CDR3, the DNA is TGCAGTGCGTTGGGCCCCGAGGGGACTGAAGCTTTCTTT. Protein: CSALGPEGTEAFF.

This chain uses TRBV6-4 with TRBJ2-5; the D gene is possibly TRBD1 (6 bases). The CDR3 spans 14 residues. Germline V CDR1 and CDR2: MRHNA, SNTAGT. V lost 3 bases, J lost 1 base, and 9 bases lay in between. This CDR3 is CASSEDSSQETQYF. CDR3 DNA sequence: TGTGCCAGCAGTGAGGACAGTAGCCAAGAGACCCAGTACTTC.

This clonotype showed up many times. This rearrangement joins TRBV7-8 to TRBJ2-5, with 12 bases lining up with TRBD2. CDR1 and CDR2 from the germline V gene are SGHVS and FQNEAQ. This CDR3 is built from 19 residues. J lost 0 bases, V lost 0 bases, and 8 bases had no gene match. The CDR3 is CASSLAPGLAGPNQETQYF. The CDR3 nucleotides are TGTGCCAGCAGCTTAGCGCCGGGACTAGCGGGTCCGAACCAAGAGACCCAGTACTTC.

This clonotype has a count of ten or more. V and J are TRBV21-1 and TRBJ1-3. TRBV21-1 is flagged as a pseudogene. The CDR3 consists of 17 residues. The CDR3 here is CASSKGAVGSSGNTIYF. The DNA of the CDR3 is TGTGCCAGCAGCAAAGGGGCCGTTGGATCCTCTGGAAACACCATATATTTT.